This T cell receptor beta chain was identified in a study of blood T cell repertoires in COVID-19. CDR1 and CDR2 from the germline V gene are ENHRY and SYGVKD. CDR3 length: 15 residues. The ends lost 11 bases at V and 4 bases at J; junction bases unmatched: 14. TCRdb keeps only in-frame clones here, not all; method: immunoSEQ multiplex PCR. The sample lists some 190,000 clones; around 86% were seen once. This chain joins TRBV10-3 and TRBJ1-2, with 9 nucleotides matching TRBD1. Material: PBMCs or T cells enriched from blood (not recorded which). The TCR sequence derives from a man in his forties or fifties with acute COVID-19. The CDR3 reads CASTPGTGILYGYTF. The CDR3 nucleotides are TGTGCCTCTACCCCCGGGACAGGGATCCTCTATGGCTACACCTTC.